Included here is one TCR beta chain sequence, with context. Antigen unknown. This record belongs to a study of long-term antiretroviral therapy in people with HIV. The overall study: Collection dates of the earliest samples fall about a decade before the 2015 immediate-ART recommendation.

Version v3.0 of the immunoSEQ assay ran at survey level. The table came from immunoSEQ multiplex PCR; TCRdb's copy has only in-frame clones and leaves some out. The sample shows some 22,000 clones, more than 65% of them seen only once. Treated in the United States were all of the participants with HIV. Findings of the study overall: Dating from the mid-2000s to the late 2010s, the blood was possibly obtained under older ART regimens. Clonal populations expanded prior to ART predominated within the repertoire at all time points.

V gave up 5 bases and J gave up 0 bases; unmatched junction bases: 5. Per germline, CDR1 SGHRS and CDR2 YFSETQ. The CDR3 runs to 16 residues. This sample comprised unsorted PBMCs, obtained at the start of antiretroviral therapy. The rearrangement links TRBV5-1 to TRBJ1-5; 10 bases line up with TRBD1. This TCR was recovered from a middle-aged man with HIV. CDR3 residues: CASRTGTGDSNQPQHF. The DNA for the CDR3 is TGCGCCAGCAGAACCGGGACAGGGGATAGCAATCAGCCCCAGCATTTT.